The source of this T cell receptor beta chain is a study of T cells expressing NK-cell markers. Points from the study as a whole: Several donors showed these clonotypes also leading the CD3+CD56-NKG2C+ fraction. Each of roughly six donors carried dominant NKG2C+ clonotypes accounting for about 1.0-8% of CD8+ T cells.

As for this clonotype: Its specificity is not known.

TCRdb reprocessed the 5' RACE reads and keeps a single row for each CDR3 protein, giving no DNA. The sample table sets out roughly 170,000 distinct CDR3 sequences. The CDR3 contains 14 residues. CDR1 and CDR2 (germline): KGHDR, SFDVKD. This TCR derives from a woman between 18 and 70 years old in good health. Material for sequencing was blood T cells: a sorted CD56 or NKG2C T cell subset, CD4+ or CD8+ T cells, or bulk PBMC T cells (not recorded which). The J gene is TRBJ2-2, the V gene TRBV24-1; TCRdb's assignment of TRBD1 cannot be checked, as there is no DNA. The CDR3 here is CATRDREPTGELFF.